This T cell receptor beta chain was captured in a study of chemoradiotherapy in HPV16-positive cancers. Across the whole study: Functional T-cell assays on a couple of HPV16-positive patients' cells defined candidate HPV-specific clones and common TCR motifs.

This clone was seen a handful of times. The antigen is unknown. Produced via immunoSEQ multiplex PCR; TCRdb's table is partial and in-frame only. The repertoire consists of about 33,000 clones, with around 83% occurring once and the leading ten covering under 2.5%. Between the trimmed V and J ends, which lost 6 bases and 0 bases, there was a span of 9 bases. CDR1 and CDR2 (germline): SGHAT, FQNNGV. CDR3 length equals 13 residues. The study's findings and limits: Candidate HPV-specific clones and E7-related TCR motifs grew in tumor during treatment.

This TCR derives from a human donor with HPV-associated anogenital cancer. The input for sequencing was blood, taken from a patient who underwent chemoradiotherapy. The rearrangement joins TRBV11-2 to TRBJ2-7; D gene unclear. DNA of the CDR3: TGTGCCAGCAGAGTAGGATCCTCCTACGAGCAGTACTTC. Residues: CASRVGSSYEQYF.